This TCR beta chain was found in a study of T cells in Graves' hyperthyroidism and ophthalmopathy. The study, taken as a whole, reports: Blood also contained most expanded thyroid clonotypes above 0.001. Model output signaled ophthalmopathy a median roughly 6.1 months ahead of onset.

Not enrolled were patients with uncontrolled infection, other autoimmune disease, pregnancy or lactation. Diagnoses rested on clinical symptoms, serum thyroxine and TRAb, thyroid ultrasound and orbital computed tomography. There were TCR beta CDR3 regions amplified from RNA transcripts. First-round RT-PCR with HTBI primers amplified the TCR CDR3 region. Using its own MiXCR run on the multiplex PCR reads, TCRdb lists one record per CDR3 protein. The table includes around 490,000 distinct CDR3 sequences, less than 20% detected once. As to this clonotype: Its antigen is unknown.

V was pared by 5 bases and J by 0 bases, with 7 bases between. In germline, CDR1 is LNHNV, CDR2 YYDKDF (reference sequence). The CDR3 contains 13 residues. The chain recombines TRBV15 with TRBJ1-1; D possibly corresponds to TRBD1 (5 bases). The receptor comes from a man aged 35 to 55 with Graves' ophthalmopathy. Sequencing was performed on blood. DNA for the CDR3: TGTGCCACCAGCGGGGGATTGAACACTGAAGCTTTCTTT. Protein: CATSGGLNTEAFF.